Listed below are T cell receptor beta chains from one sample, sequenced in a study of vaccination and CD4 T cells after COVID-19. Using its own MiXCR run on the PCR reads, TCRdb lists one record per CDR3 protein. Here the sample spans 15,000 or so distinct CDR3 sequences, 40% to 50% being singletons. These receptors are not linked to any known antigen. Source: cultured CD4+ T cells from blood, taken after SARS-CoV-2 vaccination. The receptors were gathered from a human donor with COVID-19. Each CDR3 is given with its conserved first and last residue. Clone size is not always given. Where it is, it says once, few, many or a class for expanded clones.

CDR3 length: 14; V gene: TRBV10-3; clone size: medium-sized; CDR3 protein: CAISRRRGNQPQHF
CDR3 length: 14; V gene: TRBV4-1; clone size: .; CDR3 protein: CASSQGQAVETQYF
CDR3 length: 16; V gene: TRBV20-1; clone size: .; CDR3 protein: CSARGTLAGSLDEQFF
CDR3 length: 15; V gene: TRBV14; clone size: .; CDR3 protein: CASSQFGPRGTEAFF
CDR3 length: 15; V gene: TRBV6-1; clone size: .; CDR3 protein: CASSIQVGSYNEQFF
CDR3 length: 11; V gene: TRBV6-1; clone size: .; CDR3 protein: CASSPGAGAFF
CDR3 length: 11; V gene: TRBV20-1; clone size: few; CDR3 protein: CSASPDQPQHF
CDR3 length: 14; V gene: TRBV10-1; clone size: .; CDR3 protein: CASKGSGGTDTQYF
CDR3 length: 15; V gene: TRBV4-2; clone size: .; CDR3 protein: CASSLVGQAAYEQYF
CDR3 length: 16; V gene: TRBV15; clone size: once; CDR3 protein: CATRNRPGISGNTIYF
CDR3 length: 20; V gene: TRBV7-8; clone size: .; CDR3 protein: CASSKSGGGQDRYSNQPQHF
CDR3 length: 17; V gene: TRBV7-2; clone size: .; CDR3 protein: CASSLVAGRGGIETQYF
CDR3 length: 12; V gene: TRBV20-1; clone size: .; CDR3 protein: CSASQGNSPLHF
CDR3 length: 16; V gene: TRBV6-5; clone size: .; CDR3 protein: CASSYSGQISNYGYTF
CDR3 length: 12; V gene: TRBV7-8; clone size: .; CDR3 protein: CASRGGNTEAFF
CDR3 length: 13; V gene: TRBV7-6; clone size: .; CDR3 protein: CASSPRGRGGYTF
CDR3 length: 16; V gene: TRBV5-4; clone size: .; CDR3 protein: CASSSHRSSGEYEQYF
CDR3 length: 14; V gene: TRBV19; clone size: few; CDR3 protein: CASTGTGGNSPLHF
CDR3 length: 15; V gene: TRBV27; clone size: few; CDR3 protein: CASRLGSYSNQPQHF
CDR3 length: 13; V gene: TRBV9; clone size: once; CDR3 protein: CASRKEMNTEAFF
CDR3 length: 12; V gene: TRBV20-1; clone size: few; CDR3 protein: CSASGETDTQYF
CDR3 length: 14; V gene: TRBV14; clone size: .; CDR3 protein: CASSQGASYYGYTF
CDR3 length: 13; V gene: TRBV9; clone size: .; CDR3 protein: CASRDSLLYEQYF
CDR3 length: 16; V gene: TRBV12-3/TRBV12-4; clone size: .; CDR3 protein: CASSQGTGGGNQPQHF
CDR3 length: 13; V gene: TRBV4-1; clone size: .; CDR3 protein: CASSLAGAEKAFF
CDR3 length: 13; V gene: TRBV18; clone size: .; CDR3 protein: CASSRSMNTEAFF